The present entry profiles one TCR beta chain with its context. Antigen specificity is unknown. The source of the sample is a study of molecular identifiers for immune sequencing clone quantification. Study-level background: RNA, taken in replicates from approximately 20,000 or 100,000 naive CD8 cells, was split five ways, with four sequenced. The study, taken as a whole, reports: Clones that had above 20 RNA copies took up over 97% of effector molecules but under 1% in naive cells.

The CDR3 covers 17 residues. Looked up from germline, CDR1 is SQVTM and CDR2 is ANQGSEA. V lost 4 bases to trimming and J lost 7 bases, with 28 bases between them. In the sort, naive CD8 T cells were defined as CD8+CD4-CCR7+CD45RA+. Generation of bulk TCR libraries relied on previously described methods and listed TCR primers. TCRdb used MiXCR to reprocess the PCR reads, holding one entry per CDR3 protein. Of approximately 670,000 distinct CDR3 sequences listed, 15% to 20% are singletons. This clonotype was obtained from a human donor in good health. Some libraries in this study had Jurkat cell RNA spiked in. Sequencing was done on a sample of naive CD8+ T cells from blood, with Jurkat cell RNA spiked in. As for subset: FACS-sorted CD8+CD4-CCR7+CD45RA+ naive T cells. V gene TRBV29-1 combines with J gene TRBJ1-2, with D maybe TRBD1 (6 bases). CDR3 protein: CSVAPTLGAEGIGGYTF. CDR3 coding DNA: TGCAGCGTTGCACCCACTTTGGGGGCGGAAGGGATTGGTGGCTACACCTTC.